Shown below are 15 T cell receptor beta chains from a single sample sequenced in a study of blood T cell repertoires in COVID-19 (TCRdb year 2020). Receptor libraries were prepared by the immunoSEQ multiplex PCR assay. This is the immuneACCESS table as TCRdb keeps it, with only in-frame sequences that have V and J called. A part of the clones is gone; compared with another copy, unresolved V genes explain less than half, and the rest is unexplained. In all, the sample holds 200,000 or so clones, and roughly nine tenths of those were seen once. The ten largest make up around 8% of the sample. Sequences were obtained from PBMCs or T cells enriched from blood (not recorded which). The source is a woman aged 18-29 years who had recovered from COVID-19.

The V and J genes are TRBV27 and TRBJ2-3; 12 nucleotides align to TRBD2. The CDR3 totals 15 residues. Trimming cost V 6 bases and J 1 base; bases outside gene matches: 2. Germline CDR1 reads MNHEY; CDR2 reads SMNVEV (reference sequence). CDR3 DNA sequence: TGTGCCAGCAGAAGGACTAGCGGGGGCACAGATACGCAGTATTTT. It specifies CASRRTSGGTDTQYF.

The rearrangement joins TRBV9 to TRBJ2-3; 11 bases align to TRBD2. This CDR3 is built from 14 residues. Trimming removed 7 bases from V and 2 bases from J; junction bases left unmatched: 3. Germline lookup yields CDR1 SGDLS and CDR2 YYNGEE. The CDR3 loop reads CASRSGGATDTQYF. In nucleotides, the CDR3 is TGTGCCAGCCGTAGCGGGGGGGCCACAGATACGCAGTATTTT.

In DNA, the CDR3 is TGCAGTGCTAGAGATCGAGAGACCCAGTACTTC. Its protein product is CSARDRETQYF. The chain uses TRBV20-1 and TRBJ2-5; D unclear. The V end was cut by 0 bases, the J end by 4 bases, with 3 bases between. The CDR3 runs to 11 residues. Germline V lookup: CDR1 DFQATT, CDR2 SNEGSKA (reference sequence).

The CDR3 DNA reads as TGCGCCAGCAGCCCTGGGGCTCGGAGTATGGGGCTAAGTCCCCAGTACTTC. It yields the protein CASSPGARSMGLSPQYF. The gene calls are TRBV5-1 and TRBJ2-5, with TRBD1 as a possible D gene (5 bases). Deletions cut 4 bases from V and 9 bases from J, with 28 bases between. The length of the CDR3 is 17 residues. Germline loops: CDR1 SGHRS, CDR2 YFSETQ. Full variable domain (rest looked up from reference TRBV5-1 and TRBJ2-5): KAGVTQTPRYLIKTRGQQVTLSCSPISGHRSVSWYQQTPGQGLQFLFEYFSETQRNKGNFPGRFSGRQFSNSRSEMNVSTLELGDSALYLCASSPGARSMGLSPQYFGPGTRLLVL.

The rearrangement links TRBV27 to TRBJ1-4; the D gene is possibly TRBD1 (6 bases). Per the germline V gene, CDR1 is MNHEY and CDR2 is SMNVEV (reference sequence). The CDR3 has 14 amino acids. V lost 7 bases and J lost 4, with 13 bases in between. The CDR3 protein is CASTPQGRNEKLFF. In DNA form, the CDR3 reads TGTGCCAGCACCCCACAGGGCCGTAATGAAAAACTGTTTTTT.

The chain couples TRBV4-1 to TRBJ2-7, with D possibly TRBD1 on 5 matching bases. Germline assignment: CDR1 MGHRA and CDR2 YSYEKL. V was trimmed by 8 bases and J by 2 bases, leaving 13 bases between them. This CDR3 is 13 amino acids long. CDR3 in amino acids: CASSETVTYEQYF. The CDR3 coding sequence is TGCGCCAGCTCAGAGACAGTCACCTACGAGCAGTACTTC.

In its sample, this clone was seen once. The chain has TRBV11-2 and TRBJ2-7, with D possibly TRBD1 on 7 matching bases. Trimming cost V 5 bases and J 4 bases, with 15 bases left between them. CDR3 length: 14 amino acids. Germline V gene sequence: CDR1 SGHAT, CDR2 FQNNGV. The CDR3 DNA sequence: TGTGCCAGCAGCCCCTCGGCAGGGGGGTACGAGCAGTACTTC. Its protein is CASSPSAGGYEQYF.

J is TRBJ1-1 and V is TRBV10-3; 7 nucleotides align to TRBD1. The V gene's germline CDR1 is ENHRY and CDR2 SYGVKD. The CDR3 is made up of 15 amino acids. Trimming took 6 bases from V and 0 from J; bases not matched to a gene: 7. The chain's CDR3 is CAIRRTGELNTEAFF. The CDR3 nucleotides read TGTGCCATCAGACGGACAGGAGAACTGAACACTGAAGCTTTCTTT.

Only a few counts were recorded for this clone. The J gene is TRBJ1-5, the V gene TRBV24-1, with 7 bases lining up with TRBD1. V dropped 7 bases and J dropped 5; count of bases not matched to a gene: 19. From germline, CDR1 is KGHDR and CDR2 SFDVKD. This CDR3 region has 18 residues. The CDR3: CATRGGQSRPTRDQPQHF. CDR3 nucleotide sequence: TGTGCCACCAGGGGGGGACAGAGCCGACCTACGAGGGATCAGCCCCAGCATTTT.

The chain links TRBV12-3 or TRBV12-4 to TRBJ1-1; tentatively, D is TRBD1 (5 bases). This CDR3 has 13 residues. The ends were cut back, 5 bases at V and 6 bases at J, with 13 bases in the middle. The CDR3 region has the DNA TGTGCCAGCAGTATCGGACAAATTGCTGAAGCTTTCTTT. Protein product: CASSIGQIAEAFF.

A single count supports this clone. The rearrangement links TRBV12-5 to TRBJ1-5; a weak D match, TRBD1 (5 bases). This CDR3 is 14 amino acids long. Germline assignment: CDR1 LGHNT and CDR2 FRNRAP. V was shortened by 6 bases and J by 1 base, with 10 bases between the two germline ends. The DNA of the CDR3 is TGTGCTAGTGGCTCGGGGGTGAGCAATCAGCCCCAGCATTTT. As protein: CASGSGVSNQPQHF. Full variable domain (rest looked up from reference TRBV12-5 and TRBJ1-5): DARVTQTPRHKVTEMGQEVTMRCQPILGHNTVFWYRQTMMQGLELLAYFRNRAPLDDSGMPKDRFSAEMPDATLATLKIQPSEPRDSAVYFCASGSGVSNQPQHFGDGTRLSIL.

The genes are TRBV12-5 and TRBJ1-1; 8 nucleotides match TRBD1. J lost 1 base, V lost 3 bases, and 7 bases had no gene match. Germline lookup yields CDR1 LGHNT and CDR2 FRNRAP. The CDR3 contains 16 residues. CDR3 protein: CASGFKAGGANTEAFF. CDR3 nucleotides: TGTGCTAGTGGTTTTAAGGCAGGGGGCGCGAACACTGAAGCTTTCTTT.

The chain links TRBV6-5 to TRBJ2-6; D may be TRBD1 (5 bases). Deletions cut 6 bases from V and 4 bases from J, with 13 bases between. The length of the CDR3 is 15 residues. The germline CDR1 and CDR2 sequences are MNHEY and SVGAGI. CDR3 DNA: TGTGCCAGCAGAAACAGGTGGAGAGGGGCCAACGTCCTGACTTTC. Its translation is CASRNRWRGANVLTF.

This clone showed up just once. The chain links TRBV6-6 to TRBJ2-7, with 8 bases lining up with TRBD2. The CDR3 is made up of 16 amino acids. Germline lookup yields CDR1 MNHNY and CDR2 SVGAGI (reference sequence). Trimming removed 4 bases from V and 3 bases from J; junction bases left unmatched: 11. The CDR3 DNA sequence: TGTGCCAGCAGTTCCCCCGGGGGGGGTGAACTCTACGAGCAGTACTTC. It is translated as CASSSPGGGELYEQYF.

V usage is TRBV19 and J usage is TRBJ1-1; 10 bases match TRBD1. This CDR3 region has 14 residues. In germline, CDR1 is LNHDA, CDR2 SQIVND (reference sequence). V shed 5 bases and J 10 bases; nucleotides not matched to a gene: 10. The CDR3 DNA follows: TGTGCCAGTAGTCCCGGGACAGGGGTGTCGGTAGCTTTCTTT. This translates into CASSPGTGVSVAFF. Filled out from reference TRBV19 and TRBJ1-1, the complete variable domain reads DGGITQSPKYLFRKEGQNVTLSCEQNLNHDAMYWYRQDPGQGLRLIYYSQIVNDFQKGDIAEGYSVSREKKESFPLTVTSAQKNPTAFYLCASSPGTGVSVAFFGQGTRLTVV.